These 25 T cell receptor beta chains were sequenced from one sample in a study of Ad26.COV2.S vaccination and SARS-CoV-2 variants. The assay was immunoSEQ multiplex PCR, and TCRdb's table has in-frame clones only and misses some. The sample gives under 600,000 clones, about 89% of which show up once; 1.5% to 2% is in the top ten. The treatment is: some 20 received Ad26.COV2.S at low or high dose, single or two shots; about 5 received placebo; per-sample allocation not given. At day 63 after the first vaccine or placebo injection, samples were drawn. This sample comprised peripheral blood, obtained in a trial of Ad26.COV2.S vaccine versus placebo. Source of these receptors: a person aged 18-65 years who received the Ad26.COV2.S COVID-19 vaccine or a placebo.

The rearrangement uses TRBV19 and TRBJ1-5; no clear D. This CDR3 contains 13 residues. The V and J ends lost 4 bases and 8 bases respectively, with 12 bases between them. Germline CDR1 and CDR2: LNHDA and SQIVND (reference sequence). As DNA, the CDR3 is TGTGCCAGTAGTACACAGTCCCGGGAGCCCCAGCATTTT. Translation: CASSTQSREPQHF.

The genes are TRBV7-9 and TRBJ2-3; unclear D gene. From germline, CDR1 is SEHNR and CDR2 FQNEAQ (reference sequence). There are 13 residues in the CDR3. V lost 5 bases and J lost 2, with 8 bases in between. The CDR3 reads CASSQLSTDTQYF. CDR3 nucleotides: TGTGCCAGCAGCCAGTTATCCACAGATACGCAGTATTTT.

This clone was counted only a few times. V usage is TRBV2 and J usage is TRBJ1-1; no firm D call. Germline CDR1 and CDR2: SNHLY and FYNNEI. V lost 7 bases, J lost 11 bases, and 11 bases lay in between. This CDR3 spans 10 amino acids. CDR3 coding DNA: TGTGCCAGCACGTCGCGGGAGGCTTTCTTT. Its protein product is CASTSREAFF.

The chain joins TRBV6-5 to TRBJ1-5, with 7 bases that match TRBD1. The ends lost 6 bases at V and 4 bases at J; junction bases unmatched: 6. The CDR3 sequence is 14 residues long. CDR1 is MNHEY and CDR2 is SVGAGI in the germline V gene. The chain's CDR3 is CASRPGQINQPQHF. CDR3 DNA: TGTGCCAGCAGACCGGGACAGATAAATCAGCCCCAGCATTTT.

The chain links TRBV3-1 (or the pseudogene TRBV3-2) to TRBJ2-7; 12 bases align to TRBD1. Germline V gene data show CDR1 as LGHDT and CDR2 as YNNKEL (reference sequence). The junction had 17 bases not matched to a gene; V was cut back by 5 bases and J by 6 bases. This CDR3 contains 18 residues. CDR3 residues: CASSKGNNVWDRGREQYF. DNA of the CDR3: TGTGCCAGCAGCAAAGGGAATAACGTTTGGGACAGGGGGCGCGAGCAGTACTTC.

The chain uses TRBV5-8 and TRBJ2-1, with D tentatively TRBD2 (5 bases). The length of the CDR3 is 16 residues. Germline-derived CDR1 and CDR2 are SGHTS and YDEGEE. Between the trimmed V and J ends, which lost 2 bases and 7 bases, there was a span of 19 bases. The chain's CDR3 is CASSLRSGTSRNEQFF. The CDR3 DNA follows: TGTGCCAGCAGCTTACGGAGCGGCACAAGCCGGAATGAGCAGTTCTTC.

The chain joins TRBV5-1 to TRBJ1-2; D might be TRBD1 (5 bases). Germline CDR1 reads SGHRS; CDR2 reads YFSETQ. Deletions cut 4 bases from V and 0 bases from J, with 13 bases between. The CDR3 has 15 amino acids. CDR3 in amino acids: CASSPPTATNYGYTF. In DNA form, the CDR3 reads TGCGCCAGCAGCCCACCGACAGCCACTAACTATGGCTACACCTTC.

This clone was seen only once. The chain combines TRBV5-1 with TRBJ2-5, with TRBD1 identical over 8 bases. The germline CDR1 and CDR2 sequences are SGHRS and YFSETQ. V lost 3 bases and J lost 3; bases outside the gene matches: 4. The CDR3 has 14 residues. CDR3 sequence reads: CASSSDRGEETQYF. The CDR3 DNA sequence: TGCGCCAGCAGCTCTGACAGGGGAGAAGAGACCCAGTACTTC.

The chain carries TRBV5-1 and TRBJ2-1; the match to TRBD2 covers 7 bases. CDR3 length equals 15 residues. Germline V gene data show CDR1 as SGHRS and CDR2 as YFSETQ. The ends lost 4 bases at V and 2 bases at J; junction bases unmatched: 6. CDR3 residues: CASSGGLGTYNEQFF. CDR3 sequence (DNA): TGCGCCAGCAGCGGCGGACTAGGGACCTACAATGAGCAGTTCTTC. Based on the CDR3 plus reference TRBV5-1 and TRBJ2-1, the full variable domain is KAGVTQTPRYLIKTRGQQVTLSCSPISGHRSVSWYQQTPGQGLQFLFEYFSETQRNKGNFPGRFSGRQFSNSRSEMNVSTLELGDSALYLCASSGGLGTYNEQFFGPGTRLTVL.

The CDR3 DNA follows: TGTGCCAGCAGTCAGGGGCTCGGAAACACCATATATTTT. Its protein product is CASSQGLGNTIYF. The V gene is TRBV6-1, the J gene TRBJ1-3; maybe TRBD1 (6 bases). Germline V CDR1 and CDR2: MNHNS, SASEGT. The CDR3 is 13 residues long. The V and J ends lost 5 bases and 4 bases respectively, with 9 bases between them.

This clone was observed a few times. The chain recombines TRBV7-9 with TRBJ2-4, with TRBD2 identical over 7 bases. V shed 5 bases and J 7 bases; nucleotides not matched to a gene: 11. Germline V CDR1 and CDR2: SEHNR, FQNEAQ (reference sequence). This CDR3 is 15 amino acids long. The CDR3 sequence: CASSSTQEGGNIQYF. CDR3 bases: TGTGCCAGCAGCAGCACACAGGAGGGAGGGAACATTCAGTACTTC.

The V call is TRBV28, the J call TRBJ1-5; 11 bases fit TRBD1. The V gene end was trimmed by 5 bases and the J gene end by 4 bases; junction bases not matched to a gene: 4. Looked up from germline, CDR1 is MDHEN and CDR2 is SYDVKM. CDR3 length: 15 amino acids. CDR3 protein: CASSVRDRGNQPQHF. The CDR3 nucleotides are TGTGCCAGCAGTGTCCGGGACAGGGGGAATCAGCCCCAGCATTTT.

The CDR3 is CASSYGYTNNEQFF. DNA of the CDR3: TGTGCCAGCAGTTACGGTTACACCAACAATGAGCAGTTCTTC. The J gene is TRBJ2-1, the V gene TRBV6-5, with D hard to call. Per germline, CDR1 MNHEY and CDR2 SVGAGI. V lost 2 bases and J lost 5, with 10 bases in between. The CDR3 contains 14 residues.

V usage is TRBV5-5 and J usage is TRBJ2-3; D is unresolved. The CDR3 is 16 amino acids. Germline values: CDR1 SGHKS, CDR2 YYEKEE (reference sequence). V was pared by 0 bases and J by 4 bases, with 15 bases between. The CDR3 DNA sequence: TGTGCCAGCAGCTTGGGTTGGGCAGAAGGCGCAGATACGCAGTATTTT. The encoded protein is CASSLGWAEGADTQYF. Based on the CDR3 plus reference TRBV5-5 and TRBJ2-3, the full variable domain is DAGVTQSPTHLIKTRGQQVTLRCSPISGHKSVSWYQQVLGQGPQFIFQYYEKEERGRGNFPDRFSARQFPNYSSELNVNALLLGDSALYLCASSLGWAEGADTQYFGPGTRLTVL.

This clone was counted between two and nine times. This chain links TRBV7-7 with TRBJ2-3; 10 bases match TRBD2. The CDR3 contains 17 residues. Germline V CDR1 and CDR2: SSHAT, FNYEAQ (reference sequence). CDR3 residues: CASAEAGGITSTDTQYF. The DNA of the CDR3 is TGTGCTAGCGCCGAAGCGGGGGGGATAACTAGCACAGATACGCAGTATTTT.

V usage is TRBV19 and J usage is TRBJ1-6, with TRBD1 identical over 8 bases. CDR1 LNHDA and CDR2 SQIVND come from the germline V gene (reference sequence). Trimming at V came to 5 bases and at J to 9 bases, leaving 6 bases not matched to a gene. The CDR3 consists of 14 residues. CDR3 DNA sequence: TGTGCCAGTAGTCCCGGGACAGGCGCTTCACCCCTCCACTTT. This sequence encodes CASSPGTGASPLHF.

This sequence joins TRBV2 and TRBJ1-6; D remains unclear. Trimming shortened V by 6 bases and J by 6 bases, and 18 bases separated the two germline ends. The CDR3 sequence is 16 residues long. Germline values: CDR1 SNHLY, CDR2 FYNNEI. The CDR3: CASRGRIRVINSPLHF. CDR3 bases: TGTGCCAGCAGAGGCCGGATACGGGTCATTAATTCACCCCTCCACTTT.

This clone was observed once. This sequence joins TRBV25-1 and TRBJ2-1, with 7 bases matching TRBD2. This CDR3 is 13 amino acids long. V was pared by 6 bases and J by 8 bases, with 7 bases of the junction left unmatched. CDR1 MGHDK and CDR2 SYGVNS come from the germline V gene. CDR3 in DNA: TGTGCCAGCAGCCGACTAGCAACCGATGAGCAGTTCTTC. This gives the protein CASSRLATDEQFF.

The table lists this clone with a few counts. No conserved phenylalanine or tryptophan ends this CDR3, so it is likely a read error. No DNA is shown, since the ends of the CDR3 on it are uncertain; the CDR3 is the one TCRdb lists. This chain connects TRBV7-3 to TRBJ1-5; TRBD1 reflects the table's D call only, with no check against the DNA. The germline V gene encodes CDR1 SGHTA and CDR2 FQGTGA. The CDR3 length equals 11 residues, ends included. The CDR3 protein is CASSPRTGSVI.

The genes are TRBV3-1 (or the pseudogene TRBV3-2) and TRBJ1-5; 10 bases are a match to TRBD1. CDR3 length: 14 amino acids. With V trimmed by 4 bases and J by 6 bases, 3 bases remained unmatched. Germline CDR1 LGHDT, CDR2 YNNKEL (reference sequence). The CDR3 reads CASSPGTGVQPQHF. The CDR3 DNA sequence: TGTGCCAGCAGCCCGGGGACAGGGGTTCAGCCCCAGCATTTT.

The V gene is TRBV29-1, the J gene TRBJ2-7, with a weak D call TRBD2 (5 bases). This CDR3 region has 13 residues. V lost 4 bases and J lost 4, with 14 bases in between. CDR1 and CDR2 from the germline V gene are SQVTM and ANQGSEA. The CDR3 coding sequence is TGCAGCGTTGTCCCCCAACTAGGATACGAGCAGTACTTC. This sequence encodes CSVVPQLGYEQYF.

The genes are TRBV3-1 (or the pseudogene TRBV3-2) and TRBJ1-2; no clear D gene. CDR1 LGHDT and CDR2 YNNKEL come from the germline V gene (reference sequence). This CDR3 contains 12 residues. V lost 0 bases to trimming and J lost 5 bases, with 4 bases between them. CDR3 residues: CASSQDPYGYTF. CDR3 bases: TGTGCCAGCAGCCAAGACCCTTATGGCTACACCTTC.

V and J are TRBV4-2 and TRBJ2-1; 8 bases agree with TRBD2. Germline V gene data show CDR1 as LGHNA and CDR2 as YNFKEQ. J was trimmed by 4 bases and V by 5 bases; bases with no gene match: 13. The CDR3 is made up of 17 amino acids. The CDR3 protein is CASSTPPGGGQYNEQFF. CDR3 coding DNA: TGTGCCAGCAGCACCCCACCGGGGGGGGGCCAGTACAATGAGCAGTTCTTC.

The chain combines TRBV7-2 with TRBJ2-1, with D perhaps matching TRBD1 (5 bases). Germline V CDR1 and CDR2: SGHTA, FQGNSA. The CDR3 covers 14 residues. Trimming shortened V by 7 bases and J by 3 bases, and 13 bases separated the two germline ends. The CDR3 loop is CASKQGYDYNEQFF. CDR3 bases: TGTGCCAGCAAGCAGGGCTACGACTACAATGAGCAGTTCTTC.

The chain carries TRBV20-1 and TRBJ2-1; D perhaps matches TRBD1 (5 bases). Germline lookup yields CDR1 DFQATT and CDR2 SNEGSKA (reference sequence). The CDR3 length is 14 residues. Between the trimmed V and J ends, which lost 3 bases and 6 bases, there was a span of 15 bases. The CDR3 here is CSASYQGISNEQFF. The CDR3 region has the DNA TGCAGTGCTAGTTACCAGGGTATATCCAATGAGCAGTTCTTC.